This T cell receptor (beta chain) was retrieved from a study of Ad26.COV2.S vaccination and SARS-CoV-2 variants. Treatment indicated: roughly 20 received Ad26.COV2.S at low or high dose, single or two shots; a few received placebo; per-sample allocation not given. Specimens were obtained on day 63 following the first vaccine or placebo injection. Measured with immunoSEQ multiplex PCR; TCRdb has only the in-frame clones, and not every one. The table lists about 500,000 clones, roughly nine tenths of them singletons. This CDR3 is built from 13 residues. CDR1 and CDR2 from the germline V gene are GTSNPN and SVGIG (reference sequence). Germline trimming cut 8 bases from V and 6 bases from J; bases unmatched to any gene: 11.

Sample: peripheral blood, taken in a trial of Ad26.COV2.S vaccine versus placebo. The TCR was taken from a person aged 18-65 years who received the Ad26.COV2.S COVID-19 vaccine or a placebo. The V gene is TRBV30, the J gene TRBJ2-3, with 7 bases aligning to TRBD1. The CDR3 DNA reads TGTGCCGCCGAACGACAGGGATCCGATACGCAGTATTTT. It is translated as CAAERQGSDTQYF.